This T cell receptor beta chain was found in a study of glioma-infiltrating T cells. Whole-study results and caveats: Very few CDR3 sequences were shared between tissue and blood.

Using RNA template, CDR3s of TCR alpha and beta were amplified with iRepertoire arm-PCR. TCRdb fed the multiplex PCR reads into MiXCR, producing one record per CDR3 protein. This table holds tens of thousands of distinct CDR3 sequences, about 40% found once. V gave up 6 bases and J gave up 6 bases; unmatched junction bases: 7. The CDR3 contains 14 residues. Germline CDR1 MNHNS, CDR2 SASEGT. This clonotype was recorded many times. What it recognizes is unknown. This sequence joins TRBV6-1 and TRBJ2-2; 7 positions agree with TRBD2. The sample consisted of glioma tissue, nonneoplastic brain tissue, or PBMCs (not recorded which). The receptor was isolated from a human donor with low-grade glioma or glioblastoma, undergoing nonglioma brain surgery, or in good health (not recorded which). In nucleotides, the CDR3 is TGTGCCAGCAGACCCACTAGCGAAGCCGGGGAGCTGTTTTTT. This sequence encodes CASRPTSEAGELFF.